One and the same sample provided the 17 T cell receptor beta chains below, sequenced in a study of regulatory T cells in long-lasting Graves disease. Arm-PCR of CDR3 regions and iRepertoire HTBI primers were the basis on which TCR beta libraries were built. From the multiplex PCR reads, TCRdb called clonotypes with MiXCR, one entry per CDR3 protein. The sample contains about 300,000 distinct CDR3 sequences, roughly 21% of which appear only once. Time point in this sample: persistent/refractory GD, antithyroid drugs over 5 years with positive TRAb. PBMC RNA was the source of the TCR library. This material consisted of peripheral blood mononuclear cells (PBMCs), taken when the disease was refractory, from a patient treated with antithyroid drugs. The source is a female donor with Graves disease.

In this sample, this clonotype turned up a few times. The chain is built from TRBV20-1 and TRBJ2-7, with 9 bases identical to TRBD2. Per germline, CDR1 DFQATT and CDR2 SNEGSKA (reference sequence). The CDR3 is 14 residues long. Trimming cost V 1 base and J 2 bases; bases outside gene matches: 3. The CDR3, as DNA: TGCAGTGCTAGAGGACTAGCGGAGCCCTACGAGCAGTACTTC. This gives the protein CSARGLAEPYEQYF.

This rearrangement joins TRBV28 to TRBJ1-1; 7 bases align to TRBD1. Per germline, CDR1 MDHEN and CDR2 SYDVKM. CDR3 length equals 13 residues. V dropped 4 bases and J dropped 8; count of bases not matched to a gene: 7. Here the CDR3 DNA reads TGTGCCAGCAGTTACCGGGACAGACCAGAAGCTTTCTTT. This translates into CASSYRDRPEAFF.

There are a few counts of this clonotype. The CDR3 loop is CASSLQTGAPLAKNIQYF. In DNA, the CDR3 is TGTGCCAGCAGCTTACAGACAGGGGCTCCTCTAGCCAAAAACATTCAGTACTTC. The V gene is TRBV7-2, the J gene TRBJ2-4, with TRBD1 matching over 8 bases. V lost 2 bases, J lost 0 bases, and 9 bases stayed unmatched. The germline CDR1 and CDR2 sequences are SGHTA and FQGNSA. The CDR3 totals 18 residues.

CDR3 nucleotide sequence: TGCAGTGCTAGTGTGCAAGGGACAGGGAGCCTCTACGAGCAGTACTTC. This translates into CSASVQGTGSLYEQYF. This chain joins TRBV20-1 and TRBJ2-7; 9 positions match TRBD1. This CDR3 is 16 amino acids long. Looked up from germline, CDR1 is DFQATT and CDR2 is SNEGSKA (reference sequence). The ends lost 3 bases at V and 3 bases at J; junction bases unmatched: 12.

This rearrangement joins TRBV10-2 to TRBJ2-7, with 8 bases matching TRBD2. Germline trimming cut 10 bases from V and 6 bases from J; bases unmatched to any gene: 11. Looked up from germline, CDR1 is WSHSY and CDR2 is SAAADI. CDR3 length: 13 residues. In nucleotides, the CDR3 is TGCGCCAACTGGGCGGGAGGTTTGCTCGAGCAGTACTTC. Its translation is CANWAGGLLEQYF.

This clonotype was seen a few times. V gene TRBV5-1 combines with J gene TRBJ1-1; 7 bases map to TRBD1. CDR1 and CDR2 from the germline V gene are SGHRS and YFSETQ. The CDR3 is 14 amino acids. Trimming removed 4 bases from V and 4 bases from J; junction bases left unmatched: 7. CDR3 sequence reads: CASSLDREGTEAFF. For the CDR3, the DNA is TGCGCCAGCAGCCTCGACAGGGAGGGCACTGAAGCTTTCTTT.

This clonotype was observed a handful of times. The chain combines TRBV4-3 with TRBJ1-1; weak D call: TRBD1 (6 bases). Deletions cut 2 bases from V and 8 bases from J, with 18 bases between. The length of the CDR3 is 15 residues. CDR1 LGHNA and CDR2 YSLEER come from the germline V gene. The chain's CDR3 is CASSQSGGGAGEAFF. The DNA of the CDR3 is TGCGCCAGCAGCCAATCCGGAGGGGGGGCTGGCGAAGCTTTCTTT.

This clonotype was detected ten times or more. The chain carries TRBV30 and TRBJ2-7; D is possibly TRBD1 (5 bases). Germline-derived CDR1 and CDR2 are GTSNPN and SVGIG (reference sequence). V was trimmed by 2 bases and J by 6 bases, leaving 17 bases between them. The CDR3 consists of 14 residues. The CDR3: CAWSSVGRGSEQYF. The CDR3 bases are TGTGCCTGGAGTTCTGTAGGAAGGGGCTCCGAGCAGTACTTC.

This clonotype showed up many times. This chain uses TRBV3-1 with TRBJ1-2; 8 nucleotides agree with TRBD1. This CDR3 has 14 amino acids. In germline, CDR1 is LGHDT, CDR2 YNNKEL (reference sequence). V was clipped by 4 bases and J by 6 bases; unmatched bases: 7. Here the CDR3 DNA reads TGTGCCAGCAGCCTCCAGGACAGGGCGGATGGCTACACCTTC. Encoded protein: CASSLQDRADGYTF.

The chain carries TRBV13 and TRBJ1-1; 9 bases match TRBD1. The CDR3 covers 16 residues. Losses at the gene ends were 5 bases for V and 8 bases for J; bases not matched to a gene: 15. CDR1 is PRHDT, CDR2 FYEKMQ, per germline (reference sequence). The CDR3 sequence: CASSPRGQGGNPEAFF. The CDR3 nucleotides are TGTGCCAGCAGCCCTAGGGGACAGGGTGGGAACCCAGAAGCTTTCTTT.

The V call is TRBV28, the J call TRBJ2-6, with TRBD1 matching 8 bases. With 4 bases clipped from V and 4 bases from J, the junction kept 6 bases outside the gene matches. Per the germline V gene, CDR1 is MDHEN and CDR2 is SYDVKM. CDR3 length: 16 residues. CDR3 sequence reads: CASSSAGGSGANVLTF. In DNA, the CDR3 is TGTGCCAGCAGTTCGGCAGGGGGCTCGGGGGCCAACGTCCTGACTTTC.

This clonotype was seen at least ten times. The CDR3 coding sequence is TGTGCCAGCAGGGGACTGGGTACCTACGAGCAGTACTTC. Its protein is CASRGLGTYEQYF. J is TRBJ2-7 and V is TRBV28; tentative D call: TRBD2 (6 bases). Germline V gene data show CDR1 as MDHEN and CDR2 as SYDVKM. This CDR3 comprises 13 residues. V shed 6 bases and J shed 2 bases, with 11 bases lying between them.

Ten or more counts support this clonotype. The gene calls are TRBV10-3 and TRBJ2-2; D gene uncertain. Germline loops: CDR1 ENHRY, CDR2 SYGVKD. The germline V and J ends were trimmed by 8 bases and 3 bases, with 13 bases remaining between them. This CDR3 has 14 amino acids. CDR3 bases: TGTGCCATCTCGGAGAGCCGCGACACCGGGGAGCTGTTTTTT. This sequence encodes CAISESRDTGELFF.

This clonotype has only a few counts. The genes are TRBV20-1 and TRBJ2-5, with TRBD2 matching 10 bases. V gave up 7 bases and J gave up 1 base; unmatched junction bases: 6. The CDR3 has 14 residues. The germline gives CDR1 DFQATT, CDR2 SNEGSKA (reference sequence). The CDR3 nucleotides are TGCAGTGTACGGCTAGCGGGAGCCCAAGAGACCCAGTACTTC. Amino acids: CSVRLAGAQETQYF.

The CDR3 sequence: CSAADSPYGYTF. In nucleotides, the CDR3 is TGCAGTGCCGCGGACTCTCCTTACGGCTACACCTTC. The genes are TRBV20-1 and TRBJ1-2, with D uncertain. Per germline, CDR1 DFQATT and CDR2 SNEGSKA (reference sequence). The length of the CDR3 is 12 residues. V lost 6 bases and J 8 bases, leaving 16 bases between the germline ends.

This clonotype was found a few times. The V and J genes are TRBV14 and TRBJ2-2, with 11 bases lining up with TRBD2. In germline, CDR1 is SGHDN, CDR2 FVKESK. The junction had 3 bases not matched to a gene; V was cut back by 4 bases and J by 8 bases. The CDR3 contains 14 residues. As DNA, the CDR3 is TGTGCCAGCAGCCCACGACTAGCGGGAGGGGAGCTGTTTTTT. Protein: CASSPRLAGGELFF.

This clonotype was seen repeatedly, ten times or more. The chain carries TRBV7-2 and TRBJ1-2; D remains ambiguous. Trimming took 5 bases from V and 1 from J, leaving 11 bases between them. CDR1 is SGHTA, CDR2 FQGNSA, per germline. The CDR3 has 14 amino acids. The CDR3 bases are TGTGCCAGCAGCCCCCGCCGGGGTAACTATGGCTACACCTTC. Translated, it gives CASSPRRGNYGYTF.